The entry that follows covers one T cell receptor beta chain sequence. What it binds is unknown. These data belong to a study of response to subunit inactivated influenza vaccine. This CDR3 is built from 14 residues. Trimming removed 5 bases at V and 1 base at J, with 11 bases between. Per germline, CDR1 SGHAT and CDR2 FQNNGV. MiXCR, run by TCRdb on the RT-PCR reads, gives a single entry per CDR3 protein. The sample yields hundreds of thousands of distinct CDR3 sequences, around 14% seen once. Findings and limits, study-wide: The authors proposed limited new T cell recruitment per seasonal influenza vaccination.

Sample: PBMCs from blood, taken approximately 15 days before vaccination. This receptor was identified in a man aged 50-59 years who received an inactivated influenza vaccine. The chain is built from TRBV11-2 and TRBJ2-5; D gene uncertain. For the CDR3, the DNA is TGTGCCAGCAGCCTTCAGATTCTCCAAGAGACCCAGTACTTC. Amino acids: CASSLQILQETQYF.